This TCR beta chain came from a study of OX40 agonist ivuxolimab in advanced cancers. Study at large: Past anti-PD-1, anti-PD-L1 or anti-CTLA-4 therapy was accepted, and 35% to 45% had received some.

With 6 bases removed from V and 10 bases from J, the gap between germline ends came to 10 bases. CDR3 length: 10 amino acids. CDR1 is DFQATT, CDR2 SNEGSKA, per germline (reference sequence). Patients were ruled out by autoimmune disease history or systemic immunosuppression. With baseline, cycle 4 day 1, and cycle 7 day 1 as timepoints, blood was sampled. Clones were sequenced by immunoSEQ multiplex PCR, and TCRdb holds only the in-frame ones, with some missing. The sample consists of approximately 94,000 clones, under 95% of them appearing once. The V call is TRBV20-1, the J call TRBJ2-1; D not resolved. This sequence originates from an adult with an advanced solid tumor such as melanoma, head and neck, liver or kidney cancer. The material sequenced was CD4+ or CD8+ T cells sorted from blood, taken in a trial of the OX40 agonist ivuxolimab. CDR3: CSATSREQFF. The CDR3 DNA reads TGCAGTGCCACTTCGAGGGAGCAGTTCTTC.